This TCR beta chain originates from a study of cytomegalovirus exposure and HLA in healthy donors. Comments on this clone: Its specificity is unknown.

A multiplex PCR was run with 60 Vbeta primers and 13 Jbeta primers. Clones were read by immunoSEQ multiplex PCR, and TCRdb kept only the in-frame ones, dropping some. The table records some 190,000 clones, approximately 86% of them present only once. Overall study results and limits: Both high specificity and high sensitivity reportedly marked the classifier's diagnosis of cytomegalovirus status. Most of the TCR beta V segments (in an earlier analysis) were productive either about 87% or about 30% of the time.

The TCR sequence derives from a woman aged 18-35 years in good health and CMV-seronegative. The sample taken for sequencing was PBMCs.

CDR3 loop: CAWSGREGGFQPQHF. The CDR3 coding sequence is TGTGCCTGGAGTGGCCGGGAAGGGGGCTTTCAGCCCCAGCATTTT. V is TRBV30 and J is TRBJ1-5, with TRBD1 identical over 7 bases. The CDR3 is made up of 15 amino acids. The V gene end was trimmed by 1 base and the J gene end by 6 bases; junction bases not matched to a gene: 9. Germline loops: CDR1 GTSNPN, CDR2 SVGIG (reference sequence).